The source of this T cell receptor (beta chain) is a study of tumor and adjacent non-tumor tissue in lung cancer. Findings of the study overall: Shorter survival was associated with higher TCR diversity in tumors. Normal lung showed higher cumulative top 100 clone frequency than tumor. Tumor tissue had significantly higher TCR diversity than normal lung.

The library came from three nested PCR rounds adapted from ARM-PCR protocols. Each CDR3 protein is one row after TCRdb ran MiXCR on the multiplex PCR reads. This sample has roughly 150,000 distinct CDR3 sequences; roughly 70% occur once, and the top ten carry roughly 20%. The template was RNA from unsorted bulk tissue. Donors were chemotherapy-naive, newly diagnosed lung cancer surgical patients in China, August–November 2014. The table lists this clonotype with a count of one. Its antigen is not identified. CDR3 length: 15 amino acids. V trimming: 6 bases; J trimming: 6 bases; junction bases outside the gene matches: 14. Germline V gene sequence: CDR1 SQVTM, CDR2 ANQGSEA.

What was sequenced was lung tumor tissue. This receptor was identified in a man aged 55 to 70 with small cell lung cancer. This chain connects TRBV29-1 to TRBJ2-1, with 7 bases fitting TRBD2. The CDR3, as DNA: TGCAGCGTGGGACTAACAGGAGTTTCGTCCAATGAGCAGTTCTTC. Residues: CSVGLTGVSSNEQFF.